The next 30 T cell receptor beta chains were all read from a single sample in a study of blood T cell repertoires in COVID-19. The data were produced by immunoSEQ multiplex PCR, yet TCRdb's version contains in-frame clones alone and is incomplete. The sample shows around 30,000 clones, around 80% of them seen only once. Specimen: peripheral blood. These receptors were taken from a man older than 75 with active or convalescent COVID-19.

V is TRBV7-2 and J is TRBJ2-1, with D maybe TRBD1 (6 bases). Germline CDR1 is SGHTA and CDR2 is FQGNSA. CDR3 length equals 17 residues. V lost 5 bases and J lost 1, with 18 bases in between. The CDR3: CASSPAGALRSYNEQFF. CDR3 DNA sequence: TGTGCCAGCAGCCCTGCAGGGGCCCTTAGGTCCTACAATGAGCAGTTCTTC.

The V and J genes are TRBV11-2 and TRBJ2-1; 12 nucleotides align to TRBD2. Germline assignment: CDR1 SGHAT and CDR2 FQNNGV. The trim removed 5 bases at V and 5 bases at J, leaving 4 bases unmatched. The CDR3 has 15 residues. DNA for the CDR3: TGTGCCAGCAGCGGACGACTAGCGGGGGACAATGAGCAGTTCTTC. Protein: CASSGRLAGDNEQFF.

This clone has a single count. The J gene is TRBJ2-3, the V gene TRBV11-2, with 9 bases matching TRBD1. The junction had 4 bases not matched to a gene; V was cut back by 5 bases and J by 4 bases. This CDR3 has 14 amino acids. Germline V gives CDR1 SGHAT, CDR2 FQNNGV. CDR3: CASSRTGAPDTQYF. The CDR3 DNA reads as TGTGCCAGCAGCCGGACAGGGGCTCCAGATACGCAGTATTTT. Filled out from reference TRBV11-2 and TRBJ2-3, the complete variable domain reads EAGVAQSPRYKIIEKRQSVAFWCNPISGHATLYWYQQILGQGPKLLIQFQNNGVVDDSQLPKDRFSAERLKGVDSTLKIQPAKLEDSAVYLCASSRTGAPDTQYFGPGTRLTVL.

By frequency in the sample, this clone is hyperexpanded. This chain joins TRBV7-9 and TRBJ1-1; 9 bases fit TRBD1. The CDR3 is made up of 15 amino acids. V was pared by 5 bases and J by 1 base, with 5 bases of the junction left unmatched. Germline assignment: CDR1 SEHNR and CDR2 FQNEAQ (reference sequence). The DNA for the CDR3 is TGTGCCAGCAGCATGGGACAGGGACGGAACACTGAAGCTTTCTTT. Protein product: CASSMGQGRNTEAFF.

The V call is TRBV4-3, the J call TRBJ2-1, with D perhaps TRBD2 (5 bases). The ends were cut back, 0 bases at V and 7 bases at J, with 13 bases in the middle. The germline V gene encodes CDR1 LGHNA and CDR2 YSLEER. The CDR3 covers 15 residues. The DNA for the CDR3 is TGCGCCAGCAGCCAAGATCGAGTGAGAGGGAATGAGCAGTTCTTC. Protein: CASSQDRVRGNEQFF.

This clone was seen a few times. The chain joins TRBV28 to TRBJ1-5; 7 positions agree with TRBD1. Germline V gene data show CDR1 as MDHEN and CDR2 as SYDVKM. The ends lost 7 bases at V and 6 bases at J; junction bases unmatched: 12. This CDR3 has 15 amino acids. This chain's CDR3 is CASTVGGNRGQPQHF. CDR3 coding DNA: TGTGCCAGCACCGTAGGGGGCAACAGAGGTCAGCCCCAGCATTTT.

The table lists this clone with a few counts. This rearrangement joins TRBV7-8 to TRBJ1-2, with TRBD1 as a possible D gene (6 bases). CDR1 is SGHVS and CDR2 is FQNEAQ in the germline V gene. Between the trimmed V and J ends, which lost 4 bases and 5 bases, there was a span of 20 bases. There are 16 residues in the CDR3. This chain's CDR3 is CASSSPDDRTHYGYTF. The CDR3 DNA reads TGTGCCAGCAGCTCGCCCGATGACAGGACCCATTATGGCTACACCTTC.

This chain links TRBV5-5 with TRBJ2-3; TRBD2 matches at 13 bases. CDR1 is SGHKS, CDR2 YYEKEE, per germline (reference sequence). Losses at the gene ends were 4 bases for V and 4 bases for J; bases not matched to a gene: 12. This CDR3 has 18 amino acids. CDR3 bases: TGTGCCAGCAGCACCGGGACTAGCGGGACCATCTTTGCAGATACGCAGTATTTT. Its translation: CASSTGTSGTIFADTQYF.

J is TRBJ2-2 and V is TRBV10-3, with 8 bases aligning to TRBD1. The CDR3 has 18 residues. The V gene's germline CDR1 is ENHRY and CDR2 SYGVKD. V gave up 5 bases and J gave up 0 bases; unmatched junction bases: 11. The CDR3 region is CAISFGQGGITNTGELFF. The CDR3 DNA follows: TGTGCCATCAGTTTCGGACAGGGTGGGATTACGAACACCGGGGAGCTGTTTTTT.

This chain uses TRBV20-1 with TRBJ2-1; D is unresolved. CDR3 length equals 11 residues. CDR1 DFQATT and CDR2 SNEGSKA come from the germline V gene (reference sequence). Trimming removed 1 base at V and 5 bases at J, with 3 bases between. CDR3 region: CSARVNNEQFF. In DNA, the CDR3 is TGCAGTGCTAGAGTTAACAATGAGCAGTTCTTC.

The V call is TRBV7-9, the J call TRBJ1-1, with D possibly being TRBD1 (6 bases). Germline V CDR1 and CDR2: SEHNR, FQNEAQ (reference sequence). The CDR3 sequence is 14 residues long. V lost 1 base and J 1 base, leaving 7 bases between the germline ends. The CDR3 DNA reads as TGTGCCAGCAGCTTAGTGGGACAGAACACTGAAGCTTTCTTT. This gives the protein CASSLVGQNTEAFF.

The V and J genes are TRBV6-5 and TRBJ1-2, with a tentative D call TRBD1 (5 bases). Trimming took 6 bases from V and 8 from J, leaving 19 bases between them. The CDR3 has 14 residues. The germline CDR1 and CDR2 sequences are MNHEY and SVGAGI. This CDR3 is CASSSDSSLLGYTF. Written as DNA, the CDR3 is TGTGCCAGCAGCTCTGACAGCTCCTTGCTCGGCTACACCTTC.

The CDR3 nucleotides read TGCGCCAGCAGCCAAGGGACAGGGCGCTCCTATAATTCACCCCTCCACTTT. This translates into CASSQGTGRSYNSPLHF. The chain carries TRBV5-1 and TRBJ1-6; 9 positions match TRBD1. There are 17 residues in the CDR3. The V segment lost 4 bases and the J segment 0 bases; nucleotides outside the gene matches: 5. CDR1 and CDR2 from the germline V gene are SGHRS and YFSETQ.

The V and J genes are TRBV4-3 and TRBJ2-1, with 8 bases fitting TRBD1. The CDR3 length is 15 residues. The germline gives CDR1 LGHNA, CDR2 YSLEER. Trimming cost V 0 bases and J 4 bases; bases outside gene matches: 2. For the CDR3, the DNA is TGCGCCAGCAGCCAAGAGAGGACAGGGTACAATGAGCAGTTCTTC. It specifies CASSQERTGYNEQFF.

The chain joins TRBV18 to TRBJ2-7; D is perhaps TRBD1 (5 bases). Trimming cost V 3 bases and J 2 bases, with 11 bases left between them. There are 14 residues in the CDR3. Germline values: CDR1 KGHSH, CDR2 LQKENI. Here the CDR3 reads CASSPGQGPYEQYF. In DNA, the CDR3 is TGTGCCAGCTCACCCGGGCAGGGCCCCTACGAGCAGTACTTC. The full variable domain, completed using reference TRBV18 and TRBJ2-7, is NAGVMQNPRHLVRRRGQEARLRCSPMKGHSHVYWYRQLPEEGLKFMVYLQKENIIDESGMPKERFSAEFPKEGPSILRIQQVVRGDSAAYFCASSPGQGPYEQYFGPGTRLTVT.

The rearrangement joins TRBV6-5 to TRBJ1-1; the match to TRBD1 covers 9 bases. J lost 4 bases, V lost 0 bases, and 6 bases had no gene match. The germline V gene has CDR1 MNHEY and CDR2 SVGAGI. CDR3 length equals 16 residues. This chain's CDR3 is CASSYSRGTGSTEAFF. Written as DNA, the CDR3 is TGTGCCAGCAGTTACTCGAGAGGGACAGGGAGCACTGAAGCTTTCTTT.

The chain joins TRBV5-1 to TRBJ2-1, with a weak D call TRBD1 (6 bases). CDR1 is SGHRS and CDR2 is YFSETQ in the germline V gene. With 2 bases removed from V and 9 bases from J, the gap between germline ends came to 15 bases. CDR3 length: 14 residues. The DNA of the CDR3 is TGCGCCAGCAGCTTACCCCGACAGGACGGTGAGCAGTTCTTC. Protein: CASSLPRQDGEQFF.

For the CDR3, the DNA is TGCAGTGCCACCGAAGCCGCTGAAGCTTTCTTT. Amino acid sequence: CSATEAAEAFF. V gene TRBV20-1 combines with J gene TRBJ1-1; D unclear. CDR1 DFQATT and CDR2 SNEGSKA come from the germline V gene (reference sequence). This CDR3 contains 11 residues. V was pared by 6 bases and J by 6 bases, with 11 bases between.

In its sample, this clone was seen a few times. The V and J genes are TRBV10-2 and TRBJ2-3, with D maybe TRBD1 (6 bases). CDR1 and CDR2 from the germline V gene are WSHSY and SAAADI. The length of the CDR3 is 15 residues. Deletions cut 2 bases from V and 6 bases from J, with 15 bases between. The CDR3 DNA reads as TGCGCCAGCAGTGAGCTGGGGACAAACATGGATACGCAGTATTTT. Amino acids: CASSELGTNMDTQYF.

The chain carries TRBV3-1 (or the pseudogene TRBV3-2) and TRBJ2-7, with D perhaps TRBD1 (6 bases). Trimming took 2 bases from V and 3 from J, leaving 11 bases between them. The CDR3 has 14 amino acids. Germline CDR1 LGHDT, CDR2 YNNKEL (reference sequence). CDR3 DNA: TGTGCCAGCAGCCAACCGGGACACGACTACGAGCAGTACTTC. Protein sequence: CASSQPGHDYEQYF.

This chain connects TRBV2 to TRBJ2-7; 9 bases line up with TRBD1. Per germline, CDR1 SNHLY and CDR2 FYNNEI. This CDR3 spans 11 amino acids. Unmatched junction bases numbered 1, after V lost 7 bases and J lost 6 bases. Here the CDR3 reads CASTTGGEQYF. The CDR3 DNA reads as TGTGCCAGCACGACAGGGGGCGAGCAGTACTTC.

This chain joins TRBV6-5 and TRBJ1-6; tentative D call: TRBD1 (6 bases). The CDR3 spans 15 residues. Germline CDR1 reads MNHEY; CDR2 reads SVGAGI. Deletions cut 6 bases from V and 17 bases from J, with 26 bases between. In DNA, the CDR3 is TGTGCCAGCAGGCCTACGGGACAAACGGTTGTTGTGTTCCACTTT. Its protein product is CASRPTGQTVVVFHF.

The chain has TRBV30 and TRBJ2-2, with TRBD1 as a possible D gene (5 bases). V shed 0 bases and J shed 8 bases, with 10 bases lying between them. The CDR3 spans 13 residues. Germline-derived CDR1 and CDR2 are GTSNPN and SVGIG (reference sequence). Here the CDR3 DNA reads TGTGCCTGGAGTGTAGCAGGGCTAGGGGAGCTGTTTTTT. Translated, it gives CAWSVAGLGELFF.

The V gene is TRBV5-1, the J gene TRBJ2-5; 7 nucleotides align to TRBD1. The CDR3 runs 14 residues. Trimming cost V 4 bases and J 0 bases; bases outside gene matches: 3. Germline-derived CDR1 and CDR2 are SGHRS and YFSETQ. This chain's CDR3 is CASSQGQNQETQYF. The CDR3 DNA sequence: TGCGCCAGCAGCCAGGGACAGAACCAAGAGACCCAGTACTTC.

The genes are TRBV6-2 or TRBV6-3 and TRBJ2-1, with 8 bases lining up with TRBD2. With 0 bases clipped from V and 8 bases from J, the junction kept 12 bases outside the gene matches. The germline V gene encodes CDR1 MNHEY and CDR2 SVGEGT. The CDR3 covers 17 residues. As DNA, the CDR3 is TGTGCCAGCAGTTACTCGATCGGGAGGGGTCGCGGCGATGAGCAGTTCTTC. Translation: CASSYSIGRGRGDEQFF.

The chain uses TRBV11-3 and TRBJ1-5, with a tentative D call TRBD1 (5 bases). V was cut by 7 bases and J by 3 bases, with 25 bases left in between. The CDR3 is made up of 18 amino acids. Germline V gene data show CDR1 as SGHNT and CDR2 as YENEEA. CDR3 residues: CASNLQGRAHEPNQPQHF. The CDR3 coding sequence is TGTGCCAGCAACCTCCAGGGCAGGGCCCATGAACCCAATCAGCCCCAGCATTTT.

The rearrangement links TRBV12-5 to TRBJ1-2; no definite D call. CDR1 is LGHNT and CDR2 is FRNRAP in the germline V gene. The CDR3 loop spans 13 amino acids. Between the trimmed V and J ends, which lost 2 bases and 6 bases, there was a span of 10 bases. CDR3 nucleotide sequence: TGTGCTAGTGGTTTGTATGGTTCAGATGGCTACACCTTC. It translates to CASGLYGSDGYTF. The variable domain in full, completed from reference TRBV12-5 and TRBJ1-2, reads DARVTQTPRHKVTEMGQEVTMRCQPILGHNTVFWYRQTMMQGLELLAYFRNRAPLDDSGMPKDRFSAEMPDATLATLKIQPSEPRDSAVYFCASGLYGSDGYTFGSGTRLTVV.

This sequence joins TRBV10-3 and TRBJ2-1; 7 bases are a match to TRBD1. The V gene's germline CDR1 is ENHRY and CDR2 SYGVKD. Trimming cost V 6 bases and J 4 bases; bases outside gene matches: 9. The CDR3 is 15 amino acids. The CDR3 DNA follows: TGTGCCATCAGGACGGGGACAGAATTATACAATGAGCAGTTCTTC. Amino acid sequence: CAIRTGTELYNEQFF.

This clone rates as medium-sized. The CDR3 nucleotides read TGTGCCAGCAGTCTCGGGACTATTTCAGACTCCTACAATGAGCAGTTCTTC. Protein sequence: CASSLGTISDSYNEQFF. The gene calls are TRBV6-6 and TRBJ2-1; 7 bases agree with TRBD2. CDR3 length: 17 amino acids. Trimming at V came to 5 bases and at J to 0 bases, leaving 10 bases not matched to a gene. The germline CDR1 and CDR2 sequences are MNHNY and SVGAGI (reference sequence).

The gene calls are TRBV11-2 and TRBJ2-5; weak D call: TRBD2 (6 bases). The V end was cut by 2 bases, the J end by 5 bases, with 9 bases between. Germline V gene lookup returns CDR1 SGHAT and CDR2 FQNNGV. This CDR3 comprises 13 residues. The chain's CDR3 is CASSLSGSETQYF. The CDR3 DNA is TGTGCCAGCAGCTTATCCGGGAGTGAGACCCAGTACTTC.